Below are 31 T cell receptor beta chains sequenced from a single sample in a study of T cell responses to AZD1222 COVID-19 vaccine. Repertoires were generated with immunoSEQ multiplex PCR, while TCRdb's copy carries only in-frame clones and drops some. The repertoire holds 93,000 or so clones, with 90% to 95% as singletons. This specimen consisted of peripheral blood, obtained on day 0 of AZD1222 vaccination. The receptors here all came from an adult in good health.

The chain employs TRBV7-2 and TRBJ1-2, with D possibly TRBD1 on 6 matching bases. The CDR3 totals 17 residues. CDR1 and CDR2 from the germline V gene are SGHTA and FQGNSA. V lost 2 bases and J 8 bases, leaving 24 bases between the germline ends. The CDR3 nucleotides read TGTGCCAGCAGCTTAAGGGTAGGCGACCCACTCGGGGGCGGCTACACCTTC. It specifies CASSLRVGDPLGGGYTF.

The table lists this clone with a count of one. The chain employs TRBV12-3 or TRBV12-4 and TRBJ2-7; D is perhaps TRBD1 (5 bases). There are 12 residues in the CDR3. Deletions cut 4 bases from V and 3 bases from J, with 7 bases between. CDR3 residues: CASSWGSYEQYF. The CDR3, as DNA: TGTGCCAGCAGTTGGGGCAGCTACGAGCAGTACTTC.

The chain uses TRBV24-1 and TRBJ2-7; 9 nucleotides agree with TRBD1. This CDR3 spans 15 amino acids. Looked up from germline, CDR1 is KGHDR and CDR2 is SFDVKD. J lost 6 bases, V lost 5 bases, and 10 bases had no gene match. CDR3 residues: CATSGVTGGTSEQYF. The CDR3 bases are TGTGCCACCAGTGGCGTGACAGGGGGTACGTCCGAGCAGTACTTC.

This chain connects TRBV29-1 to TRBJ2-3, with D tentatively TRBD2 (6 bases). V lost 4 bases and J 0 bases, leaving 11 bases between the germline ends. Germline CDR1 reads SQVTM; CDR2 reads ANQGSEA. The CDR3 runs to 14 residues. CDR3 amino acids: CSVVRGTSTDTQYF. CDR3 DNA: TGCAGCGTTGTTCGTGGGACTAGCACAGATACGCAGTATTTT.

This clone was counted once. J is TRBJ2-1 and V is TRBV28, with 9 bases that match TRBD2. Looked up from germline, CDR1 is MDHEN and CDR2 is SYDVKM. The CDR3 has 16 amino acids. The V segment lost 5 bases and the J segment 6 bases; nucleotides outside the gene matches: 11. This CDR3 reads CASSPLYGSGSNEQFF. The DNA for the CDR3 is TGTGCCAGCAGTCCGCTTTACGGTAGCGGGAGCAATGAGCAGTTCTTC.

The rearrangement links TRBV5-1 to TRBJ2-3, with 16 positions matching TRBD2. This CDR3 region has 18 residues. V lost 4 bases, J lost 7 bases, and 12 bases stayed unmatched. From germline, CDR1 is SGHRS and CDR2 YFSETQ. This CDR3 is CASSILGTSGRAPNTQYF. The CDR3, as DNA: TGCGCCAGCAGCATACTCGGGACTAGCGGGAGGGCCCCCAATACGCAGTATTTT. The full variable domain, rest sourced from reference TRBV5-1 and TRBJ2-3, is KAGVTQTPRYLIKTRGQQVTLSCSPISGHRSVSWYQQTPGQGLQFLFEYFSETQRNKGNFPGRFSGRQFSNSRSEMNVSTLELGDSALYLCASSILGTSGRAPNTQYFGPGTRLTVL.

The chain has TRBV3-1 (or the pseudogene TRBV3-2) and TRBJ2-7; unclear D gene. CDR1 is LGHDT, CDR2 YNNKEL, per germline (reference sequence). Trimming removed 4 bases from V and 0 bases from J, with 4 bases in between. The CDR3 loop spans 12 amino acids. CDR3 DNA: TGTGCCAGCAGCCGTTTCTCCTACGAGCAGTACTTC. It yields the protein CASSRFSYEQYF.

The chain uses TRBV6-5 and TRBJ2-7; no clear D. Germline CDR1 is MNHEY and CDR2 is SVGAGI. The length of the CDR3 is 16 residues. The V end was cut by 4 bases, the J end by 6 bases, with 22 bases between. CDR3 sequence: CASSLSQAVATSEQYF. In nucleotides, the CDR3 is TGTGCCAGCAGTTTGTCTCAGGCCGTCGCTACATCCGAGCAGTACTTC.

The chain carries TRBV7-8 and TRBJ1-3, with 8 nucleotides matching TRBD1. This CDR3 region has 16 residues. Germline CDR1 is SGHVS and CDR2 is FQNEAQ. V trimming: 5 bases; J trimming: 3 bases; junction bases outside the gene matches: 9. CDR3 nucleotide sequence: TGTGCCAGCAGCCAGCAGACAGGGGTTGGTGGAAACACCATATATTTT. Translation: CASSQQTGVGGNTIYF.

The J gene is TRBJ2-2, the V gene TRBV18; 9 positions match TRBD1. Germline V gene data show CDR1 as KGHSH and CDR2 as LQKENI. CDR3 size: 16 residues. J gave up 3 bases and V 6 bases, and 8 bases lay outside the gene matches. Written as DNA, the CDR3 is TGTGCCAGCTCGCAAACAGGGGGCATGGACACCGGGGAGCTGTTTTTT. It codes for CASSQTGGMDTGELFF.

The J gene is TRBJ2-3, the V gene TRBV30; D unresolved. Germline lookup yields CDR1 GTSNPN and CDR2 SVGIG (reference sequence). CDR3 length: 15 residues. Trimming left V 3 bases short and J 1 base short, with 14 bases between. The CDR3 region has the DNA TGTGCCTGGAGGAAGACCATTAGGGGCACAGATACGCAGTATTTT. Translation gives CAWRKTIRGTDTQYF.

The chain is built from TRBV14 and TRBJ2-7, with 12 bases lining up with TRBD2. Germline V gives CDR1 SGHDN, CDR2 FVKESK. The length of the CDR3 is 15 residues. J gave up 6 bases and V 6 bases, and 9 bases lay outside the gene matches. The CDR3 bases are TGTGCCAGCAGAAGAACCGGGACTAGCGGGCGCGAGCAGTACTTC. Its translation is CASRRTGTSGREQYF.

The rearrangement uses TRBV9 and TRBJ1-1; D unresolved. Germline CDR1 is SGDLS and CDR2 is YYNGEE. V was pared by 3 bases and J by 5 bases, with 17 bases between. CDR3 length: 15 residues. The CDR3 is CASSASYLGGTEAFF. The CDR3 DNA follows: TGTGCCAGCAGCGCCAGTTACCTCGGAGGAACTGAAGCTTTCTTT.

CDR3 protein: CASSLQGDTDTQYF. CDR3 in DNA: TGTGCCAGCAGTCTCCAGGGGGACACAGATACGCAGTATTTT. J is TRBJ2-3 and V is TRBV6-5; 7 bases are a match to TRBD1. The CDR3 is 14 amino acids. CDR1 is MNHEY and CDR2 is SVGAGI in the germline V gene. The junction had 4 bases not matched to a gene; V was cut back by 5 bases and J by 2 bases.

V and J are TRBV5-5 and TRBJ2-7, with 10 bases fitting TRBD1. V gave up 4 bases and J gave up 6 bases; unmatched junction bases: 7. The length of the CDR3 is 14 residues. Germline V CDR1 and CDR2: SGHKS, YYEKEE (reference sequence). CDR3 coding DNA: TGTGCCAGCAGCCAGGGGACAGGGGTGGGCGAGCAGTACTTC. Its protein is CASSQGTGVGEQYF.

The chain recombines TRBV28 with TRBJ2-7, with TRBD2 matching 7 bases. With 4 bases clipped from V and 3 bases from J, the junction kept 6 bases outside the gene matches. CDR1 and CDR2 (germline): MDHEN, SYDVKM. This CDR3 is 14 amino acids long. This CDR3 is CASSSLAVRYEQYF. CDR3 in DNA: TGTGCCAGCAGTTCGCTAGCGGTTCGCTACGAGCAGTACTTC.

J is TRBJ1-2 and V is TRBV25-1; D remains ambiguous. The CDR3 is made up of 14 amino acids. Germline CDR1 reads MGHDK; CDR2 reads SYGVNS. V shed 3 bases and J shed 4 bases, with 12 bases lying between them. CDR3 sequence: CASSDPLSPYGYTF. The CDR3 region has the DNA TGTGCCAGCAGTGATCCCCTCAGCCCCTATGGCTACACCTTC.

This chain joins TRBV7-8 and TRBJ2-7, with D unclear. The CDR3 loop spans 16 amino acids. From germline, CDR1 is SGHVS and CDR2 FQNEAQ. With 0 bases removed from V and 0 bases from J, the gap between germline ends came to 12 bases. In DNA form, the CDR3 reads TGTGCCAGCAGCTTAGCGTATTGGCTAGTCTCCTACGAGCAGTACTTC. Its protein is CASSLAYWLVSYEQYF.

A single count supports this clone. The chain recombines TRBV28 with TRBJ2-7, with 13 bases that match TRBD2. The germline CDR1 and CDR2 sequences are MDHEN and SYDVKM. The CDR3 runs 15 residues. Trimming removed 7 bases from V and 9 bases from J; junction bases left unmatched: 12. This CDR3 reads CASTQSGTSGNGQYF. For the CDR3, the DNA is TGTGCCAGCACACAATCCGGGACTAGCGGGAACGGGCAGTACTTC.

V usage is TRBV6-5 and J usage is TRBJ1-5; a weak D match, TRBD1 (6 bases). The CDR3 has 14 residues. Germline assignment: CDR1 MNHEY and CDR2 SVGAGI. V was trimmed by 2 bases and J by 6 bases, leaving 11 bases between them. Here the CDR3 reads CASSYQTGTQPQHF. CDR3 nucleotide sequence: TGTGCCAGCAGTTACCAAACAGGGACTCAGCCCCAGCATTTT.

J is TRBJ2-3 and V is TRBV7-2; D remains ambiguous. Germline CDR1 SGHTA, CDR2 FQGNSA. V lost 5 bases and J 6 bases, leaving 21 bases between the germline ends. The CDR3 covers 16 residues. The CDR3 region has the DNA TGTGCCAGCAGCCAAACTGGAAGGGTTGGCCCCGATACGCAGTATTTT. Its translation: CASSQTGRVGPDTQYF. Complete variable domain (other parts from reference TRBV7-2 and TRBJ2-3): GAGVSQSPSNKVTEKGKDVELRCDPISGHTALYWYRQSLGQGLEFLIYFQGNSAPDKSGLPSDRFSAERTGGSVSTLTIQRTQQEDSAVYLCASSQTGRVGPDTQYFGPGTRLTVL.

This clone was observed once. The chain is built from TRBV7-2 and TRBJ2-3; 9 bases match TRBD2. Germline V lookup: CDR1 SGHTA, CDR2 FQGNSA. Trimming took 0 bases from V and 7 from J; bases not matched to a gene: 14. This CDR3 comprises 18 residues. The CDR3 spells CASSLAPLGGTSLNTQYF. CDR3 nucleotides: TGTGCCAGCAGCTTAGCGCCCCTAGGAGGGACTAGCCTTAATACGCAGTATTTT.

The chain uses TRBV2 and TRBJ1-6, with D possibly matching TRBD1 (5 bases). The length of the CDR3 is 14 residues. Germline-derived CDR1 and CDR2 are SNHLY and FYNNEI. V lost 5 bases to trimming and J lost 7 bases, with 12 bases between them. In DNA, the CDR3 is TGTGCCAGCAGTTCCCAACAGGCCAATTCACCCCTCCACTTT. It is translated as CASSSQQANSPLHF.

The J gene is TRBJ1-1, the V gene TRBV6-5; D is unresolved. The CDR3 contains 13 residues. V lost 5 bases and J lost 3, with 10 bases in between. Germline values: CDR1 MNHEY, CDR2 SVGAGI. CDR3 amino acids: CASSRPGDTEAFF. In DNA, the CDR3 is TGTGCCAGCAGTCGTCCCGGGGACACTGAAGCTTTCTTT.

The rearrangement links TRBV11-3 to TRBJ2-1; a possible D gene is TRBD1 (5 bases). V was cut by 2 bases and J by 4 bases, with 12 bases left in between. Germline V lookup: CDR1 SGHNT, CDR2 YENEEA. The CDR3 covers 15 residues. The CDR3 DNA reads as TGTGCCAGCAGCTTACTAACAGGACCATACAATGAGCAGTTCTTC. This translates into CASSLLTGPYNEQFF.

CDR3 coding DNA: TGTGCCAGCTCACCACCGGGTCCTTTGGCGACTGAAGCTTTCTTT. Its protein product is CASSPPGPLATEAFF. The genes are TRBV18 and TRBJ1-1; D is uncertain. The germline V gene encodes CDR1 KGHSH and CDR2 LQKENI. CDR3 length: 15 amino acids. V gave up 0 bases and J gave up 5 bases, with 13 bases separating them.

The CDR3 bases are TGTGCCAGCAGCAATATCGTCGGGTCGGGGGGGAACACTGAAGCTTTCTTT. Translating it yields CASSNIVGSGGNTEAFF. V and J are TRBV28 and TRBJ1-1, with D perhaps TRBD1 (5 bases). From germline, CDR1 is MDHEN and CDR2 SYDVKM. The germline V and J ends were trimmed by 6 bases and 1 base, with 21 bases remaining between them. CDR3 size: 17 residues.

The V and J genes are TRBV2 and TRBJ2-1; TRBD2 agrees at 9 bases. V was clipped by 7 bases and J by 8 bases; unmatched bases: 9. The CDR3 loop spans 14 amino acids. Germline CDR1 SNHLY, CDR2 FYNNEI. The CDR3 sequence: CASNLAGSTDEQFF. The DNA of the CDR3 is TGTGCCAGCAACCTAGCGGGAAGTACCGATGAGCAGTTCTTC.

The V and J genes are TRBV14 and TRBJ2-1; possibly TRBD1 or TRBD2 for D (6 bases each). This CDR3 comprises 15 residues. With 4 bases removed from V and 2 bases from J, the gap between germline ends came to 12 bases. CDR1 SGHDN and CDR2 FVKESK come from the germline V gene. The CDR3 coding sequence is TGTGCCAGCAGCCGAATGGGGGGCCCCTACAATGAGCAGTTCTTC. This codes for CASSRMGGPYNEQFF. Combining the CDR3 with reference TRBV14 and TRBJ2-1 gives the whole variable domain EAGVTQFPSHSVIEKGQTVTLRCDPISGHDNLYWYRRVMGKEIKFLLHFVKESKQDESGMPNNRFLAERTGGTYSTLKVQPAELEDSGVYFCASSRMGGPYNEQFFGPGTRLTVL.

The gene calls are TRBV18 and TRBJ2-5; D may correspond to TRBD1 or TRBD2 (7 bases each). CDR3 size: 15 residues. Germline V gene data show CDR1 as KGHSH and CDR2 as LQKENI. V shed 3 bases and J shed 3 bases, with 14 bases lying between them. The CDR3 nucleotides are TGTGCCAGCTCACCCCGCAGGGGGGGAAAAGAGACCCAGTACTTC. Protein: CASSPRRGGKETQYF.

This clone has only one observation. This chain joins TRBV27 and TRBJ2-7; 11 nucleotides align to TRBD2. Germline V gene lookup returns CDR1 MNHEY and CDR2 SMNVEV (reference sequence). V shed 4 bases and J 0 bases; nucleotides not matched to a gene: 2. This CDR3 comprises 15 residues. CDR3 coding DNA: TGTGCCAGCAGTTCCGGGACTAGCGGCTCCTACGAGCAGTACTTC. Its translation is CASSSGTSGSYEQYF.